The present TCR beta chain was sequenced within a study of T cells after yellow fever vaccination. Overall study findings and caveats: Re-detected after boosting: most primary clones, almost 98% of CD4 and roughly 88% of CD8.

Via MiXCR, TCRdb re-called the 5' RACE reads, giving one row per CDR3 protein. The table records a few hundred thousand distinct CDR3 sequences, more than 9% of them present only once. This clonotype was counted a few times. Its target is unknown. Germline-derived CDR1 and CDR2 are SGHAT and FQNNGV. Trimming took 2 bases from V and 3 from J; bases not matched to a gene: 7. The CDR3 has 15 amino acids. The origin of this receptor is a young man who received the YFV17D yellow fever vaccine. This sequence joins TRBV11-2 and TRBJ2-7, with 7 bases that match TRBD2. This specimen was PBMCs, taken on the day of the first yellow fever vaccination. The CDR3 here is CASSLSPREGYEQYF. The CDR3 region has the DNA TGTGCCAGCAGCTTATCCCCTAGGGAGGGCTACGAGCAGTACTTC.